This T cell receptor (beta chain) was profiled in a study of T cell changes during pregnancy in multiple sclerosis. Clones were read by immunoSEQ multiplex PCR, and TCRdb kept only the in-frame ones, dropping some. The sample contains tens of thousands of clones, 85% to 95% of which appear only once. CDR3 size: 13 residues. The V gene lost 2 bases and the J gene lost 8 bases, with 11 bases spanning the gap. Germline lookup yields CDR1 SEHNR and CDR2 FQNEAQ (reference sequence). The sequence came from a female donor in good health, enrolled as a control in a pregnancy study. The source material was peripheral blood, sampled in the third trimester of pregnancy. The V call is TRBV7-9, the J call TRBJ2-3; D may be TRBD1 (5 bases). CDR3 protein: CASSLQGSGTQYF. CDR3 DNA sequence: TGTGCCAGCAGCTTACAGGGCTCGGGTACGCAGTATTTT.